This passage covers 19 T cell receptor beta chains from one sample sequenced in a study of OX40 agonist ivuxolimab in advanced cancers. The protocol was immunoSEQ multiplex PCR, while the TCRdb copy is restricted to in-frame clones and leaves out a portion. The table lists 50,000 to 55,000 clones, 75% to 90% of them singletons, with approximately 10% in the top ten. Sequencing was performed on CD4+ or CD8+ T cells sorted from blood, taken in a trial of the OX40 agonist ivuxolimab. The receptors here all came from an adult with an advanced solid tumor such as melanoma, head and neck, liver or kidney cancer.

The rearrangement uses TRBV10-2 and TRBJ2-7, with 11 bases fitting TRBD2. Germline CDR1 reads WSHSY; CDR2 reads SAAADI. The CDR3 extends over 19 amino acids. V was pared by 2 bases and J by 2 bases, with 14 bases of the junction left unmatched. The CDR3 is CASSEPNPMIAGGPYEQYF. The DNA of the CDR3 is TGCGCCAGCAGTGAGCCTAATCCAATGATAGCGGGAGGGCCCTACGAGCAGTACTTC.

J is TRBJ2-3 and V is TRBV2; 9 bases are shared with TRBD2. Germline assignment: CDR1 SNHLY and CDR2 FYNNEI. V shed 6 bases and J 5 bases; nucleotides not matched to a gene: 6. The CDR3 has 14 amino acids. CDR3 residues: CASRLAGTLDTQYF. The CDR3 DNA follows: TGTGCCAGCAGGCTAGCGGGGACCCTAGATACGCAGTATTTT.

The chain employs TRBV11-3 and TRBJ1-3; the D gene is possibly TRBD1 (6 bases). Germline values: CDR1 SGHNT, CDR2 YENEEA. Trimming shortened V by 6 bases and J by 6 bases, and 21 bases separated the two germline ends. This CDR3 has 16 amino acids. In nucleotides, the CDR3 is TGTGCCAGCAGGGACACCACAGGGAAAGGGCAAAACACCATATATTTT. It translates to CASRDTTGKGQNTIYF.

This clone was seen only once. CDR3 region: CASRPRLGSYEQYF. The CDR3, as DNA: TGTGCCAGCCGCCCGAGGCTAGGCTCCTACGAGCAGTACTTC. The rearrangement links TRBV6-5 to TRBJ2-7; no clear D gene. In germline, CDR1 is MNHEY, CDR2 SVGAGI. V dropped 8 bases and J dropped 0 bases, with 14 bases sitting between them. The CDR3 contains 14 residues.

V gene TRBV10-3 combines with J gene TRBJ2-1; 9 bases map to TRBD1. V was clipped by 7 bases and J by 4 bases; unmatched bases: 8. The CDR3 sequence is 15 residues long. Looked up from germline, CDR1 is ENHRY and CDR2 is SYGVKD. Written as DNA, the CDR3 is TGTGCCATCAACTCAAAACAGGGGGCGTACAATGAGCAGTTCTTC. This encodes CAINSKQGAYNEQFF.

The chain links TRBV18 to TRBJ2-3; 9 nucleotides align to TRBD2. The V segment lost 2 bases and the J segment 2 bases; nucleotides outside the gene matches: 8. The CDR3 loop spans 17 amino acids. The V gene's germline CDR1 is KGHSH and CDR2 LQKENI. The CDR3 DNA follows: TGTGCCAGCTCACCATTTCCGCTAGCGGGGTACACAGATACGCAGTATTTT. Translating gives CASSPFPLAGYTDTQYF. The full variable domain, rest sourced from reference TRBV18 and TRBJ2-3, is NAGVMQNPRHLVRRRGQEARLRCSPMKGHSHVYWYRQLPEEGLKFMVYLQKENIIDESGMPKERFSAEFPKEGPSILRIQQVVRGDSAAYFCASSPFPLAGYTDTQYFGPGTRLTVL.

The rearrangement uses TRBV5-6 and TRBJ1-1; D is uncertain. V gave up 1 base and J gave up 3 bases, with 4 bases separating them. The CDR3 runs 12 residues. Germline loops: CDR1 SGHDT, CDR2 YYEEEE. The CDR3 reads CASSLTYTEAFF. CDR3 coding DNA: TGTGCCAGCAGCTTGACCTACACTGAAGCTTTCTTT. The entire variable domain, with the rest obtained from reference TRBV5-6 and TRBJ1-1, is as follows: DAGVTQSPTHLIKTRGQQVTLRCSPKSGHDTVSWYQQALGQGPQFIFQYYEEEERQRGNFPDRFSGHQFPNYSSELNVNALLLGDSALYLCASSLTYTEAFFGQGTRLTVV.

This clone is judged medium-sized. J is TRBJ2-7 and V is TRBV5-4, with 9 positions matching TRBD1. There are 13 residues in the CDR3. Germline values: CDR1 SGHNT, CDR2 YYREEE (reference sequence). With V trimmed by 4 bases and J by 7 bases, 6 bases remained unmatched. CDR3 amino acids: CASSADRGREQYF. In DNA, the CDR3 is TGTGCCAGCAGCGCGGACAGGGGCAGGGAGCAGTACTTC. The complete variable domain, with remaining parts taken from reference TRBV5-4 and TRBJ2-7, reads ETGVTQSPTHLIKTRGQQVTLRCSSQSGHNTVSWYQQALGQGPQFIFQYYREEENGRGNFPPRFSGLQFPNYSSELNVNALELDDSALYLCASSADRGREQYFGPGTRLTVT.

The chain is built from TRBV5-1 and TRBJ2-7; no definite D call. V was shortened by 3 bases and J by 5 bases, with 18 bases between the two germline ends. There are 15 residues in the CDR3. CDR1 and CDR2 (germline): SGHRS, YFSETQ. The CDR3 sequence is CASSWGKLPDHEQYF. The DNA of the CDR3 is TGCGCCAGCAGCTGGGGTAAGCTTCCGGACCACGAGCAGTACTTC.

The chain has TRBV10-3 and TRBJ2-6; no clear D. V was cut by 2 bases and J by 5 bases, with 1 base left in between. Germline CDR1 is ENHRY and CDR2 is SYGVKD. CDR3 length equals 12 residues. The CDR3 region has the DNA TGTGCCATCAGTGAGAGGGCCAACGTCCTGACTTTC. This translates into CAISERANVLTF.

V and J are TRBV19 and TRBJ1-2, with TRBD1 matching over 7 bases. Germline V gene sequence: CDR1 LNHDA, CDR2 SQIVND (reference sequence). This CDR3 has 14 amino acids. Unmatched junction bases numbered 10, after V lost 7 bases and J lost 5 bases. DNA for the CDR3: TGTGCCAGTAAAGGGCAGGGGGTTCGTTATGGCTACACCTTC. Its translation is CASKGQGVRYGYTF.

The chain joins TRBV27 to TRBJ2-2, with D tentatively TRBD1 (6 bases). The CDR3 totals 17 residues. Trimming shortened V by 1 base and J by 4 bases, and 16 bases separated the two germline ends. Germline V CDR1 and CDR2: MNHEY, SMNVEV (reference sequence). This CDR3 reads CASSLFGGNRGTGELFF. The CDR3 nucleotides are TGTGCCAGCAGTTTATTTGGGGGCAATAGGGGCACCGGGGAGCTGTTTTTT.

The CDR3 DNA reads TGTGCCAGCAGTTTATTGGGGGTTGCGAACTACGAGCAGTACTTC. Its translation: CASSLLGVANYEQYF. The chain combines TRBV28 with TRBJ2-7; D could derive from TRBD1 or TRBD2 (5 bases each). The V end lost 1 base, the J end lost 3 bases, and 13 bases lay between the germline ends. The CDR3 covers 15 residues. Germline values: CDR1 MDHEN, CDR2 SYDVKM.

This clone occurred once. The CDR3 loop is CASTLDSNYGYTF. The DNA of the CDR3 is TGTGCCAGCACCTTGGACAGTAACTATGGCTACACCTTC. V and J are TRBV28 and TRBJ1-2; TRBD1 is a possible D gene (6 bases). V lost 7 bases and J 1 base, leaving 10 bases between the germline ends. The CDR3 extends over 13 amino acids. Germline CDR1 is MDHEN and CDR2 is SYDVKM.

V usage is TRBV19 and J usage is TRBJ2-5; 7 bases align to TRBD1. CDR1 LNHDA and CDR2 SQIVND come from the germline V gene (reference sequence). The CDR3 is 16 amino acids. The ends lost 3 bases at V and 2 bases at J; junction bases unmatched: 9. The CDR3 is CASSMLWAGGQETQYF. CDR3 coding DNA: TGTGCCAGTAGTATGCTCTGGGCAGGGGGACAAGAGACCCAGTACTTC.

The V gene is TRBV19, the J gene TRBJ1-5; 7 bases line up with TRBD1. This CDR3 is built from 18 residues. Per germline, CDR1 LNHDA and CDR2 SQIVND (reference sequence). Trimming took 4 bases from V and 0 from J; bases not matched to a gene: 12. CDR3 loop: CASSKVSGGTDSNQPQHF. CDR3 in DNA: TGTGCCAGTAGTAAGGTCTCAGGGGGAACAGATAGCAATCAGCCCCAGCATTTT.

For the CDR3, the DNA is TGTGCCAGTAGTATAGTTCACAGGAGAGGATTAAACACTGAAGCTTTCTTT. It is translated as CASSIVHRRGLNTEAFF. This chain uses TRBV19 with TRBJ1-1, with a weak D call TRBD1 (5 bases). Per the germline V gene, CDR1 is LNHDA and CDR2 is SQIVND (reference sequence). This CDR3 has 17 residues. The V end lost 1 base, the J end lost 2 bases, and 17 bases lay between the germline ends.

The V and J genes are TRBV18 and TRBJ1-5; D is uncertain. CDR1 is KGHSH, CDR2 LQKENI, per germline. Trimming shortened V by 3 bases and J by 7 bases, and 7 bases separated the two germline ends. The CDR3 runs to 12 residues. This chain's CDR3 is CASSPYGQPQHF. For the CDR3, the DNA is TGTGCCAGCTCACCTTACGGACAGCCCCAGCATTTT.

The chain joins TRBV7-2 to TRBJ2-7; TRBD1 matches at 7 bases. Germline trimming cut 6 bases from V and 6 bases from J; bases unmatched to any gene: 14. The CDR3 sequence is 15 residues long. Germline loops: CDR1 SGHTA, CDR2 FQGNSA. The DNA of the CDR3 is TGTGCCAGCAGTCGAGACAGGGCCGAAGTGAGCGAGCAGTACTTC. This translates into CASSRDRAEVSEQYF.